This T cell receptor beta chain is from a study of cytomegalovirus exposure and HLA in healthy donors (dated by TCRdb to 2015 to 2018). As for the study more broadly: According to an earlier analysis of 587 of the donors, some 180 million T cells yielded some 110 million unique TCR beta sequences and roughly 280 Gb of sequence data. The number of typed donors differed by locus: about 629-630 for A, B, C, DRB1 and DQB1; some 500 for DQA1; 606 for DPA1; and approximately 450 for DPB1. High-throughput TCR immunosequencing, statistical association of individual TCRs with disease status, and machine learning were combined to predict cytomegalovirus infection status. Of the roughly 390 genotyped donors, 81% were placed in the genetic ancestry cluster associated with self-reported Caucasian donors. The study used immunosequencing to profile the T cell repertoires of 670 or so subjects and linked those repertoires to cytomegalovirus serostatus. In an earlier analysis of 587 of the donors, high-throughput TCR beta sequencing was used to judge whether each TCR beta V gene segment behaved as functional or pseudogenic. An early release covering roughly 640 HLA-typed donors comprised about 320 gigabases of sequencing data and around 80 million unique TCR sequences. In addition to the first cohort of hundreds of subjects, a separate validation cohort of approximately 120 different subjects was used. In a later genetic analysis, genome-wide SNP genotypes for 398 of the 666 donors were used, and that subset was treated as a discovery cohort. A later analysis re-examined previously published TCR beta repertoires from 600 to 700 donors and added high-resolution HLA genotyping to investigate patterns of TCR occurrence. Every discovery cohort repertoire had been produced on one sequencing platform. The study aimed to test whether cataloging public T cell receptors could reveal signatures of past pathogen exposure. Rather than using new phenotypic data, the later analysis identified candidate immune exposures from TCR beta sequences and from how often those sequences occurred across donors. Donor age, sex, ethnicity and CMV serostatus were collected together with the repertoire data. HLA typing included class I and class II loci at four-digit resolution. Because of strong linkage in the cohort, five DR-DQ haplotypes were treated as single units for association and clustering. On average, around 230,000 unique TCR beta nucleotide sequences were sequenced per donor among 350 to 400 genotyped donors of the cohort, with roughly 18% of those sequences being non-productive.

Findings and caveats that apply to the study as a whole: According to the authors, the approach could potentially be generalized to other disease states and immunological phenotypes. In a later analysis, the rate of TCR association differed among HLA loci, with DRB1 alleles having the most associated TCRs and HLA-C alleles having the fewest. Cytomegalovirus status was reported to be diagnosed by the classifier with high specificity and sensitivity in both the original and validation cohorts. Presence/absence analyses assumed roughly uniform sequencing depth across donors, an assumption that may not hold. A further reported finding was that TCR beta sequences accurately predicted the HLA-A and HLA-B alleles for most subjects in the first cohort. Some IMGT-functional V segments, including TRBV6-2 and TRBV6-3, could not be distinguished by the 87-base-pair reads and were therefore excluded. In vitro tests confirmed that a few of the cytomegalovirus-associated TCR beta chains recognize cytomegalovirus antigens. Broadly in line with IMGT annotations, most TCR beta V segments showed up in productive rearrangements about 87% or about 30% of the time in an earlier analysis of approximately 640 of the donors. Most TCR sequences were observed very rarely across donors, whereas some public TCRs were present in many individuals. In a later genetic analysis, fewer N-insertions in productive TCRs were reported among donors in an Asian-associated ancestry cluster than the roughly 640-donor mean. In this cohort, only TCR beta chains were sequenced, and detectable features were limited by the absence of alpha or paired-chain data. At a false discovery rate of 0.05, a later analysis linked approximately 18,000 TCR beta sequences to specific HLA alleles. Approximately 16 rarely observed V segments, including chromosome 9 orphons, were excluded from the earlier analysis of a few hundred of the donors because counts were too low. When HLA alleles, especially DR and DQ, strongly co-occurred, attributing TCR associations to individual alleles was difficult. Linkage disequilibrium might explain the correlated functional status among segregating V segments, but an unknown experimental factor could not be ruled out. The only immune exposure information available for the cohort was CMV serostatus. Compared with equally common non-associated chains, HLA-associated TCR beta chains in a later analysis were more clonally expanded and had lower generation probabilities. A later analysis found that most CMV-associated TCR beta chains appeared HLA-restricted, with HLA associations seemingly driven largely by CMV exposure. A later genetic analysis associated a missense DCLRE1C variant with V-gene and J-gene trimming of TCR beta chains, and an independent cohort replicated the association. A group of highly shared sequence variants was considered likely to be a technical artifact of the sequencing pipeline. HLA typing was unavailable for some donors at each locus, so association tests used only the typed subset. A later analysis reported that several top co-occurrence clusters appeared linked to parvovirus B19, influenza, CMV and Epstein-Barr virus. The study gave a list of 150 to 200 TCR beta chains associated with cytomegalovirus.

As regards this clone: The specificity of this receptor is unknown. Qualities for individual bases were not recorded, and no much larger clone is one base off.

Library generation was performed with the immunoSEQ multiplex PCR assay. For the multiplex PCR, a mixture combining 60 forward primers for TCR Vbeta segments and 13 reverse primers for TCR Jbeta segments was used. A multiplex PCR assay on genomic DNA amplified the CDR3 region of rearranged TCR beta genes. On the Illumina HiSeq System, the amplified TCR beta libraries were sequenced as 87-base-pair reads. The source study handled its data this way. A later analysis tallied 80 million to 95 million unique TCR beta chains across the 666 repertoires, and approximately 9.9 million of those chains were shared by two or more donors. Raw reads were error-corrected and collapsed into unique sequences with a nearest-neighbor algorithm that merged closely related sequences to remove PCR and sequencing errors. To assign V, D and J gene segments, CDR3 sequences were aligned to IMGT reference sequences. For a sequence to be retained, a match of at least six nucleotides to both a V gene segment and a J gene segment was required. Rearrangements were called productive when the CDR3 lacked stop codons and stayed in frame with V and J; all others were non-productive. CDR3 was defined by IMGT convention, running from the second conserved V-encoded cysteine to the conserved J-encoded phenylalanine. Sequences without an unambiguous match to a single V gene segment were excluded from the earlier analysis of a few hundred of the donors. In an earlier analysis of approximately 500 of the donors, a V segment was called functional when productive rearrangements were above 56.7%, and segregating when the standard deviation between donors exceeded 5%. A statistical classification framework was built to diagnose cytomegalovirus status from the catalog of TCR beta chain sequences. V and J gene assignment, in a later analysis, came from comparing TCR nucleotide sequences with IMGT/GENE-DB human TR gene sequences. A later analysis assigned CDR3 sequences and most-parsimonious VDJ recombination scenarios with the TCRdist pipeline. In a later analysis, each TCR beta chain was defined by its CDR3 amino acid sequence together with its V-gene family, and reads without a unique V-gene family were excluded. In a later analysis, 550 to 650 highly shared, low-generation-probability nucleotide sequences were removed to address suspected cross-contamination and a sequencing artifact. In a later analysis, a clonal expansion index for each public chain was calculated from normalized within-repertoire ranks of inferred template counts. Generation probabilities in a later analysis came from a VDJ recombination model fitted to out-of-frame rearrangements, and those results were checked against IGoR. In a later analysis, TCR-TCR, TCR-HLA and TCR-CMV co-occurrence was scored with hypergeometric tests, and a repertoire-size bias correction was applied to TCR pairs. To estimate false discovery rates, a later analysis permuted the HLA or CMV assignments 20 times. In a later analysis, co-occurring TCRs were grouped using DBSCAN, and TCRdist sequence similarity was added for clustering within HLA-allele-positive subsets. Co-occurrence clustering excluded repertoires with fewer than 30,000 or more than 120,000 public chains, plus five with anomalous nucleotide sharing. The table comes from immuneACCESS by way of TCRdb, which keeps in-frame sequences with V and J called. Part of the clones is missing from these tables; in studies checked, under half for an unresolved V gene and the rest for unknown reasons. That table is the source of V, J and clone size, and D and trimming were worked out from the DNA. Present in this sample are roughly 98,000 clones, more than 70% of which were seen just once. 7.5% to 9% of the sample is held by the ten biggest clonotypes.

In total, 600 or so healthy bone marrow donors made up the cohort. All cohort members were sampled while nominally healthy, although unrecorded immune exposures were likely present. The donor tested CMV seronegative and was one of the 352 seronegative cohort members. A peripheral blood sample was collected from each donor, and TCR beta sequencing was performed on peripheral blood mononuclear cells. Genomic DNA was extracted from the blood cell samples with the Qiagen DNeasy Blood Extraction Kit. Trimming accounts for 0 bases at V and 4 bases at J, while the number of junction bases matched to no gene is 5. The CDR3, from cysteine to phenylalanine, totals 16 residues. Just CDR3 DNA is preserved here, 48 bases in frame from base 1. The CDR1 and CDR2 encoded by the germline V gene are MNHEY and SVGAGI.

Sequenced input: PBMCs. This receptor was identified in a female donor in good health and CMV-seronegative. Recombination linked TRBV6-5 to TRBJ2-2; the central 7 bases match TRBD2. In nucleotides, the sequence is TGTGCCAGCAGTTACTCCCGGGGGAGGGGCACCGGGGAGCTGTTTTTT. Its protein is CASSYSRGRGTGELFF.